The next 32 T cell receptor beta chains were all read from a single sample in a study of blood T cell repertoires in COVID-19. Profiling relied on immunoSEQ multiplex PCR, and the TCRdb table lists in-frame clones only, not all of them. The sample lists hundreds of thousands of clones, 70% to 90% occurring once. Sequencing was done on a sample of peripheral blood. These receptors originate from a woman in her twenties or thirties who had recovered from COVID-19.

CDR3 residues: CASSGQGGSVKQYF. The DNA for the CDR3 is TGTGCCAGCAGCGGACAGGGAGGGAGTGTCAAGCAGTACTTC. V gene TRBV6-5 combines with J gene TRBJ2-7; TRBD1 is a possible D gene (8 bases). Trimming left V 6 bases short and J 8 bases short, with 20 bases between. The length of the CDR3 is 14 residues. The germline gives CDR1 MNHEY, CDR2 SVGAGI.

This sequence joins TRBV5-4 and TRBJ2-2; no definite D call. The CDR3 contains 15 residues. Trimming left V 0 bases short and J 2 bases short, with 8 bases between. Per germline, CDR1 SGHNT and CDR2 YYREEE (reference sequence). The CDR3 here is CASSLGRSNTGELFF. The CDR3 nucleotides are TGTGCCAGCAGCTTGGGCCGGTCAAACACCGGGGAGCTGTTTTTT.

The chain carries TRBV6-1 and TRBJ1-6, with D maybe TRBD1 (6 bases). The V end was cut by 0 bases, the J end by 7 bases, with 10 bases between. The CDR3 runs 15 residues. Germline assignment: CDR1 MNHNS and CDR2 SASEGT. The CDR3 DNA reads TGTGCCAGCAGTGAAGCAGGGGGAGTCAATTCACCCCTCCACTTT. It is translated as CASSEAGGVNSPLHF.

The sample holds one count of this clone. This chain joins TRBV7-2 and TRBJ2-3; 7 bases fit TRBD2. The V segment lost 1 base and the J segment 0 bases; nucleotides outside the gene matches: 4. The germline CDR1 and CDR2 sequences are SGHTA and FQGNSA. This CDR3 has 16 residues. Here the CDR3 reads CASSLVAGASTDTQYF. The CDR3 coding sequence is TGTGCCAGCAGCTTAGTTGCGGGAGCGAGCACAGATACGCAGTATTTT.

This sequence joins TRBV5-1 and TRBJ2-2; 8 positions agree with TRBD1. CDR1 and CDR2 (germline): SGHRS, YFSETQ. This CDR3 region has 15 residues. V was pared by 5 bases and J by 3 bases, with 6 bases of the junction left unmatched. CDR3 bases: TGCGCCAGCAGTCTTGCGACAGGGGACACCGGGGAGCTGTTTTTT. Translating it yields CASSLATGDTGELFF.

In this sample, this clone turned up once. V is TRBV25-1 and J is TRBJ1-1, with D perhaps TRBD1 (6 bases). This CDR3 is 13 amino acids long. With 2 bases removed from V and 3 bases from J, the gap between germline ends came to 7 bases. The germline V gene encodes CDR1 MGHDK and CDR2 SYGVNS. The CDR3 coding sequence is TGTGCCAGCAGTGAACAGGGGTACACTGAAGCTTTCTTT. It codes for CASSEQGYTEAFF.

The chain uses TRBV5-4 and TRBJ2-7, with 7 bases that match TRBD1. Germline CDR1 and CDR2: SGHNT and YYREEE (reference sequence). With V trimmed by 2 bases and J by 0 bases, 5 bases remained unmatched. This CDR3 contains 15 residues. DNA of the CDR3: TGTGCCAGCAGCTTTAATGGGGACAGCTCCTACGAGCAGTACTTC. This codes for CASSFNGDSSYEQYF. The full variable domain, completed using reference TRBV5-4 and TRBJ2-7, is ETGVTQSPTHLIKTRGQQVTLRCSSQSGHNTVSWYQQALGQGPQFIFQYYREEENGRGNFPPRFSGLQFPNYSSELNVNALELDDSALYLCASSFNGDSSYEQYFGPGTRLTVT.

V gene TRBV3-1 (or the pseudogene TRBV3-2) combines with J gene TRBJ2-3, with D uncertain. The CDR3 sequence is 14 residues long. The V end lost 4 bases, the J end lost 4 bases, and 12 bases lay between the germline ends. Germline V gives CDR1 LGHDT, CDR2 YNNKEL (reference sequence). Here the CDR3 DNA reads TGTGCCAGCAGCCCCCGCCCGCAGGCAGATACGCAGTATTTT. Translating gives CASSPRPQADTQYF.

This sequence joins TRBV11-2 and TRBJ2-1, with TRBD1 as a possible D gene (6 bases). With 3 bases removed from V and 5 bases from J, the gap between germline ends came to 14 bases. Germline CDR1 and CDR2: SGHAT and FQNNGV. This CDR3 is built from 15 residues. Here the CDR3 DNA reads TGTGCCAGCAGCTTGGGGGCTAGTCCCAACAATGAGCAGTTCTTC. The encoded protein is CASSLGASPNNEQFF.

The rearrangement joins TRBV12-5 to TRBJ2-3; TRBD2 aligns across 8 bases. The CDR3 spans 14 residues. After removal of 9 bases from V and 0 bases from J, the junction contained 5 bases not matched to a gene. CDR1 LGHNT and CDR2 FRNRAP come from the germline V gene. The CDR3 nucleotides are TGTGCTAGCCTCGCGGGAGGCAGCACAGATACGCAGTATTTT. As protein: CASLAGGSTDTQYF.

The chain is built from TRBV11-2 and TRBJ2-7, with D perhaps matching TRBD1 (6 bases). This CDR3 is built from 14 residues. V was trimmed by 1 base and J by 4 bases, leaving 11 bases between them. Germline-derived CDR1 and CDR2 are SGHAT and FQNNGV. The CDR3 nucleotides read TGTGCCAGCAGCTTAGCAGTGGGGGCGTACGAGCAGTACTTC. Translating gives CASSLAVGAYEQYF.

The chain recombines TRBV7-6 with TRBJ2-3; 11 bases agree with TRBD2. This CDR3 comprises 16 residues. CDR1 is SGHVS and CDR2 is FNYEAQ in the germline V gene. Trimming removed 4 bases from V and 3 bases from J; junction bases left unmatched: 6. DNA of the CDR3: TGTGCCAGCAGCTCTGATCTAGCGGGAGGAACAGATACGCAGTATTTT. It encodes CASSSDLAGGTDTQYF.

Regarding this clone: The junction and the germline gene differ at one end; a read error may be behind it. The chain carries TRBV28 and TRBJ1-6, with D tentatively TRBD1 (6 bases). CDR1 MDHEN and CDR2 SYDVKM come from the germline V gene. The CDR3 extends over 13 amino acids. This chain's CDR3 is CASSLSGGGTLHF. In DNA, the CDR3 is TGTGCCAGCAGCTTATCGGGCGGGGGCACCCTCCACTTT.

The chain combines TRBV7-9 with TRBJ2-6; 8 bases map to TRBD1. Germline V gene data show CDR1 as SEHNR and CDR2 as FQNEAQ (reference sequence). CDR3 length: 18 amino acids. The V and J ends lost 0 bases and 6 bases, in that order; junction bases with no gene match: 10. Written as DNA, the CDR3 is TGTGCCAGCAGCTTAGCGTACAGGGGGAGAGACAAGGCCAACGTCCTGACTTTC. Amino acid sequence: CASSLAYRGRDKANVLTF.

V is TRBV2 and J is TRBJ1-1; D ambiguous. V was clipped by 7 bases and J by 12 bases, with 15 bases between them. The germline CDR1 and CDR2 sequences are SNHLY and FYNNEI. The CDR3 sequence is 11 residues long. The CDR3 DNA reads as TGTGCCAGCATTCAAGATAAAAAGCCTTTCTTT. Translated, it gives CASIQDKKPFF. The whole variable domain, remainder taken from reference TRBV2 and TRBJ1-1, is EPEVTQTPSHQVTQMGQEVILRCVPISNHLYFYWYRQILGQKVEFLVSFYNNEISEKSEIFDDQFSVERPDGSNFTLKIRSTKLEDSAMYFCASIQDKKPFFGQGTRLTVV.

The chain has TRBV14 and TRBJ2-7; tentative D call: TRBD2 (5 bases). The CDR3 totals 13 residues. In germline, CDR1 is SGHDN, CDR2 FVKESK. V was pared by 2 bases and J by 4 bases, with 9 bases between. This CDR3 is CASSQFRGYEQYF. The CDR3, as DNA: TGTGCCAGCAGCCAATTTCGGGGTTACGAGCAGTACTTC.

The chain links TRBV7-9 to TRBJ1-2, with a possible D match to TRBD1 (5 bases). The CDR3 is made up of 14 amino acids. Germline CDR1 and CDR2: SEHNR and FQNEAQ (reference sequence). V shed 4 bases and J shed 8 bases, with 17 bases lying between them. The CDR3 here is CASSSSAGYLGYTF. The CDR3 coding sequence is TGTGCCAGCAGCTCCTCCGCAGGGTATCTAGGCTACACCTTC.

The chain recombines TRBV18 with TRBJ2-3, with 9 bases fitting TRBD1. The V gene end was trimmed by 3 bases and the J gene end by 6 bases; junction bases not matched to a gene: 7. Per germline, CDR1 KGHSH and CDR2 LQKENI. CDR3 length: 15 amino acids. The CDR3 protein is CASSPPGQGGDTQYF. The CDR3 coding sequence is TGTGCCAGCTCACCTCCGGGACAGGGAGGTGATACGCAGTATTTT.

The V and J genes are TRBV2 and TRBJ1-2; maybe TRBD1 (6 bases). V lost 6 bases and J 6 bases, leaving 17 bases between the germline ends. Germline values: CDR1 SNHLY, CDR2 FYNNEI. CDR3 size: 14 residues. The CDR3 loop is CASRETGATNGYTF. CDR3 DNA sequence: TGTGCCAGCAGGGAGACAGGAGCGACTAATGGCTACACCTTC.

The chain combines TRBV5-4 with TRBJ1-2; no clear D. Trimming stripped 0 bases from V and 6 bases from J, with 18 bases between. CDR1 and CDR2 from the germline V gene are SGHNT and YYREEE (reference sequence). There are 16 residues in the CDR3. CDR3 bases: TGTGCCAGCAGCTTGGTAAACATAACAGCGGATAATGGCTACACCTTC. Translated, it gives CASSLVNITADNGYTF.

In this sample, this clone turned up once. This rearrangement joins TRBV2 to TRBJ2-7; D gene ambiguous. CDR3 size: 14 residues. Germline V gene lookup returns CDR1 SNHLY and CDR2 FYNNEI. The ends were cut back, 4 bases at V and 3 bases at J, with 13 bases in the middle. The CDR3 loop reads CASSGASRFYEQYF. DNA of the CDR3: TGTGCCAGCAGTGGTGCATCGCGGTTCTACGAGCAGTACTTC.

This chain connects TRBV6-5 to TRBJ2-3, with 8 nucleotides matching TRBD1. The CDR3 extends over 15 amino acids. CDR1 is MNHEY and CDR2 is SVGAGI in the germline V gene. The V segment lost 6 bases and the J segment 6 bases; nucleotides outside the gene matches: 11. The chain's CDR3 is CASRTGTGWVDTQYF. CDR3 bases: TGTGCCAGCAGAACCGGGACAGGTTGGGTGGATACGCAGTATTTT.

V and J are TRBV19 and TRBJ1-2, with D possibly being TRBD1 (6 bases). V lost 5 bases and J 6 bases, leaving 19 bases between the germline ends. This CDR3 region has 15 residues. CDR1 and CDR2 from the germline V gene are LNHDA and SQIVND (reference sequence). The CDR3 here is CASSFSPRTEDGYTF. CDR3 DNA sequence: TGTGCCAGTAGTTTCAGCCCCAGGACAGAGGATGGCTACACCTTC.

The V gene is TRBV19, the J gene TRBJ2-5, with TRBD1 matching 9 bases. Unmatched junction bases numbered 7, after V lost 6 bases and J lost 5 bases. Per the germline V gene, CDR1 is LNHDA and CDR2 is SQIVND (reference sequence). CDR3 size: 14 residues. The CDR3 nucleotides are TGTGCCAGTAGACACAGGGGGCCAGGTGAGACCCAGTACTTC. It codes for CASRHRGPGETQYF.

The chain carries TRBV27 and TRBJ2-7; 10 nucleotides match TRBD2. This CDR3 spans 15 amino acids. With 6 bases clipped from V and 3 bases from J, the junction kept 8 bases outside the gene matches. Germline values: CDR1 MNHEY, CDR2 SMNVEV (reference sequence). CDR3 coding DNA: TGTGCCAGCAGCCTAACCGGGACTAGCGACTACGAGCAGTACTTC. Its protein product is CASSLTGTSDYEQYF.

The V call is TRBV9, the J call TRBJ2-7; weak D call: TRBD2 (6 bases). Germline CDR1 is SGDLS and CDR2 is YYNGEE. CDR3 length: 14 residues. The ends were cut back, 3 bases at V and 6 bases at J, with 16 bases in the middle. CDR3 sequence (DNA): TGTGCCAGCAGCGCGGGACGGGACTCTTTCGAGCAGTACTTC. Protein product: CASSAGRDSFEQYF.

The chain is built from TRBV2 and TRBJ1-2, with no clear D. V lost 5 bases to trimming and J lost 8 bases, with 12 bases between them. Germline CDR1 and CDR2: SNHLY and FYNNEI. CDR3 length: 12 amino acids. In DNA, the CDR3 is TGTGCCAGCAGTTCAGGTATCCGGGGCTACACCTTC. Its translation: CASSSGIRGYTF. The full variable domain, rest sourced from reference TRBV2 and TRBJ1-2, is EPEVTQTPSHQVTQMGQEVILRCVPISNHLYFYWYRQILGQKVEFLVSFYNNEISEKSEIFDDQFSVERPDGSNFTLKIRSTKLEDSAMYFCASSSGIRGYTFGSGTRLTVV.

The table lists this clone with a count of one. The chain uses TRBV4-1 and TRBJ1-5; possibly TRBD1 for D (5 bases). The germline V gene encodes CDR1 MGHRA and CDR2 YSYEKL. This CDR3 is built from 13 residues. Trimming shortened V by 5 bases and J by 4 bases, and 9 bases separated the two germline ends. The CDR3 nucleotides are TGCGCCAGCAGCACAGGCAGAAATCAGCCCCAGCATTTT. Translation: CASSTGRNQPQHF.

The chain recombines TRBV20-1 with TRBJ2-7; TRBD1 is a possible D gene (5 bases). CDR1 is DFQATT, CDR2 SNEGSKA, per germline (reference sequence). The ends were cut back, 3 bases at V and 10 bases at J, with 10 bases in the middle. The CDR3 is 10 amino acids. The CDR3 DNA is TGCAGTGCTAGTATGGGGCCTCAGTACTTC. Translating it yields CSASMGPQYF.

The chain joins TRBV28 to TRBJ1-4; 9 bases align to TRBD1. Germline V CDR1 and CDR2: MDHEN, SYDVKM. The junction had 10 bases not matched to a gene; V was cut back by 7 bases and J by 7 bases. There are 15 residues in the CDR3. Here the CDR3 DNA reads TGTGCCAGCATTCCCAGGGACAGGGAAGTTGAAAAACTGTTTTTT. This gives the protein CASIPRDREVEKLFF.

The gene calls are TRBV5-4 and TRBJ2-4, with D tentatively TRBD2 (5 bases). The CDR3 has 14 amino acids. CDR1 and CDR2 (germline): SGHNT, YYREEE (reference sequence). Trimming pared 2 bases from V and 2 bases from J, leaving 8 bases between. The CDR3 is CASSFPGTKNIQYF. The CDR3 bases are TGTGCCAGCAGCTTCCCGGGAACCAAAAACATTCAGTACTTC.

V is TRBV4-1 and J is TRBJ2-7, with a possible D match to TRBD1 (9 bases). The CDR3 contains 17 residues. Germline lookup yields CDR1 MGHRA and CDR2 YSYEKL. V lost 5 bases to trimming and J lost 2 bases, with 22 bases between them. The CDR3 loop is CASSFGGAGTGPYEQYF. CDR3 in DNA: TGCGCCAGCAGCTTCGGGGGGGCCGGGACAGGGCCCTACGAGCAGTACTTC.